The clone carrying this T cell receptor (beta chain) showed up many times. Its antigen is not identified. With the library built for alpha chains, this beta chain is off target and its frequency is not meaningful. One entry per CDR3 protein, called by TCRdb with MiXCR from the 5' RACE reads. This sample carries roughly 5,000 distinct CDR3 sequences, approximately 5.8% of them seen once, and the ten largest clones take about a third. The data are from a study of spatial heterogeneity in lung cancer. Study results and caveats: Higher tumor mutation counts went along with higher counts of expanded intratumoral alpha and beta TCRs.

Time point described: sample taken at primary tumor resection. Source: lung tumor tissue, taken at surgery. The clonotype comes from a female donor with early-stage non-small cell lung cancer.

The CDR3 DNA is TGTGCCAGCCTCCTGGGGGGAACGACCTATAATTCACCCCTCCACTTT. Its translation is CASLLGGTTYNSPLHF. The chain joins TRBV28 to TRBJ1-6; D might be TRBD1 (5 bases). V dropped 8 bases and J dropped 2 bases, with 16 bases sitting between them. The CDR3 consists of 16 residues. Germline lookup yields CDR1 MDHEN and CDR2 SYDVKM.